Below, 3 T cell receptor beta chains from the same sample are listed, as sequenced in a study of control samples from healthy donors and cancer patients. Data came from immunoSEQ multiplex PCR; TCRdb stores just in-frame clones and leaves some out. This table holds 190,000 or so clones, approximately 92% found once. Specimen: blood. These receptors originate from a man younger than 30 in good health.

This chain links TRBV11-2 with TRBJ2-7; 7 nucleotides line up with TRBD2. The CDR3 is made up of 15 amino acids. CDR1 and CDR2 from the germline V gene are SGHAT and FQNNGV. V shed 5 bases and J 0 bases; nucleotides not matched to a gene: 7. CDR3 sequence: CASSASGGASYEQYF. The CDR3 DNA reads as TGTGCCAGCAGCGCTAGCGGTGGGGCCTCCTACGAGCAGTACTTC.

The V call is TRBV3-1 (or the pseudogene TRBV3-2), the J call TRBJ2-1; D remains ambiguous. The ends were cut back, 5 bases at V and 4 bases at J, with 12 bases in the middle. Germline CDR1 is LGHDT and CDR2 is YNNKEL (reference sequence). This CDR3 has 14 residues. CDR3 sequence reads: CASSKRTEYNEQFF. The CDR3 DNA follows: TGTGCCAGCAGCAAAAGGACGGAATACAATGAGCAGTTCTTC.

The chain joins TRBV29-1 to TRBJ2-1; 15 nucleotides line up with TRBD2. Trimming cost V 6 bases and J 2 bases; bases outside gene matches: 20. The CDR3 loop spans 21 amino acids. Germline loops: CDR1 SQVTM, CDR2 ANQGSEA. CDR3 sequence reads: CSVRGARTSGGGTFPYNEQFF. CDR3 nucleotide sequence: TGCAGCGTCCGAGGCGCAAGGACTAGCGGGGGGGGCACCTTCCCCTACAATGAGCAGTTCTTC.